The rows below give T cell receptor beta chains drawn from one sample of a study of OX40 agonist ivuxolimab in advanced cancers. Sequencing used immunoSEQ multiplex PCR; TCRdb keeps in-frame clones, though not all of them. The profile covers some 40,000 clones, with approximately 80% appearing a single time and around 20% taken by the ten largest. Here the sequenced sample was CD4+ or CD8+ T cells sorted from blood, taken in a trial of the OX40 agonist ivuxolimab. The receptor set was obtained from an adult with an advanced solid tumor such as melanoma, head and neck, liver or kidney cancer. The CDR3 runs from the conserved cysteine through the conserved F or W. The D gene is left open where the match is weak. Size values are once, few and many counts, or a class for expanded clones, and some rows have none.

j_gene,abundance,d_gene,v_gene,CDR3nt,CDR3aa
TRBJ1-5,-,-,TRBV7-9,TGTGCCAGCAGCAAAACCGGGGGGGGCGACTATCAGCCCCAGCATTTT,CASSKTGGGDYQPQHF
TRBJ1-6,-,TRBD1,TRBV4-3,TGCGCCAGCAGCCAAGATCGGGGACAGGGAAAACCCCTCCACTTT,CASSQDRGQGKPLHF
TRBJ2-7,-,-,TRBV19,TGTGCCAGTAGTATGCCGGGGCTGTCCTACGAGCAGTACTTC,CASSMPGLSYEQYF
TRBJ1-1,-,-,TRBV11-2,TGTGCCAGCCGCCCCGGGGACACTGAAGCTTTCTTT,CASRPGDTEAFF
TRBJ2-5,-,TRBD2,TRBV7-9,TGTGCCAGCAGCCCCAACCTAGCGGGGGGGGTGGAGACCCAGTACTTC,CASSPNLAGGVETQYF
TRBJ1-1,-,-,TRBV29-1,TGCAGCACGGGTGGGGGGCGCCGAACGGAAGCTTTCTTT,CSTGGGRRTEAFF
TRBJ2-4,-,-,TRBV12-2,TGTGCAAGTCGCTCCTTGCAGGGCGGTGGTACCAAAAACATTCAGTACTTC,CASRSLQGGGTKNIQYF
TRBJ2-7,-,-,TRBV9,TGTGCCAGCAGCGTAGGGTCCGGGAACTACGAGCAGTACTTC,CASSVGSGNYEQYF
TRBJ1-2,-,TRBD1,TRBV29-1,TGCAGCGCTCAAGGACAGGACTCCTATGGCTACACCTTC,CSAQGQDSYGYTF
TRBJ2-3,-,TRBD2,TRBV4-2,TGTGCCAGCAGCCAAACTAGCGGGAACACAGATACGCAGTATTTT,CASSQTSGNTDTQYF
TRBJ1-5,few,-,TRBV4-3,TGCGCCAGCAGCCAAGAACTGAGCTACAATCAGCCCCAGCATTTT,CASSQELSYNQPQHF
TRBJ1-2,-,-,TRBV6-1,TGTGCCAGCAGGGAGGGTAACAGTCTCTATGGCTACACCTTC,CASREGNSLYGYTF
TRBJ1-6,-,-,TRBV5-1,TGCGCCAGCAGCTTTTCGAGTTCTAGCTCCTATAATTCACCCCTCCACTTT,CASSFSSSSSYNSPLHF
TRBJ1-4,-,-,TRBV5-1,TGCGCCAGCAGCTCGGAAGTTGCAACTAATGAAAAACTGTTTTTT,CASSSEVATNEKLFF
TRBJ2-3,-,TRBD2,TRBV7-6,TGTGCCAGCAGCCGGAGCGGGGGTAGCACAGATACGCAGTATTTT,CASSRSGGSTDTQYF
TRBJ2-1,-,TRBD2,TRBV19,TGTGCCAGTAGCTCGGGGGGGAACAATGAGCAGTTCTTC,CASSSGGNNEQFF
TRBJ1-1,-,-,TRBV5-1,TGCGCCAGCAGCGGGGGCGAGGGAGCTTTCTTT,CASSGGEGAFF
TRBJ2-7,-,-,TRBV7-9,TGTGCCAGCAGCCCGAAAGGCCCTACCGACTCCACCTACGAGCAGTACTTC,CASSPKGPTDSTYEQYF
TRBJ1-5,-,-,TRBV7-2,TGTGCCAGCAGCTTATCAGGAAATAGCAATCAGCCCCAGCATTTT,CASSLSGNSNQPQHF
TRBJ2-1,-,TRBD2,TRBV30,TGTGCCTGGAGTTCTACTAGCGGGAGCATTAATGAGCAGTTCTTC,CAWSSTSGSINEQFF
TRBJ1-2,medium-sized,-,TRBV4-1,TGCGCCAGCAGCCAAGCCCTCGGTGGCTACACCTTC,CASSQALGGYTF
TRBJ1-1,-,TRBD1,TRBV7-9,TGTGCCAGCAGCTCCTCTAGGATAGACAGGGCAAACACTGAAGCTTTCTTT,CASSSSRIDRANTEAFF
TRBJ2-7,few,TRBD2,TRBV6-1,TGTGCCAGCAGTGAGGGACTACTTTACGAGCAGTACTTC,CASSEGLLYEQYF
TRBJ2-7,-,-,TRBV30,TGTGCCTGGAGTCCGGGGGGCGATTACGAGCAGTACTTC,CAWSPGGDYEQYF
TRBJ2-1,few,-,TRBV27,TGTGCCAGCAGTTTAGATACCCCGACCTACAATGAGCAGTTCTTC,CASSLDTPTYNEQFF
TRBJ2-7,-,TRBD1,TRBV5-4,TGTGCCAGCAGTTCTGACAGGGATGTGTCCTACGAGCAGTACTTC,CASSSDRDVSYEQYF
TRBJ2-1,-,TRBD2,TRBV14,TGTGCCAGCAGCCAAGCTTCCGGGACTACCTACTACAATGAGCAGTTCTTC,CASSQASGTTYYNEQFF
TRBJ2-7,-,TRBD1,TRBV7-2,TGTGCCAGCAGCATACCGGGACAGACCTACGAGCAGTACTTC,CASSIPGQTYEQYF
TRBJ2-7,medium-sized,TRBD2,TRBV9,TGTGCCAGCAGCTTCGCCGGGACTAGCTCGTCCGAGCAGTACTTC,CASSFAGTSSSEQYF
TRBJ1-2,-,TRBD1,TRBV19,TGTGCCAGTAGTGGACTAGGACAGGTTGTTTACGGCTACACCTTC,CASSGLGQVVYGYTF
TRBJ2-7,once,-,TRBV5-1,TGCGCCAGCAGCGCGGCGGACCTCCGTGGTTACGAGCAGTACTTC,CASSAADLRGYEQYF
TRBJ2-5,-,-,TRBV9,TGTGCCAGCAGCGTAGCCGGGGCGGGTAAGACCCAGTACTTC,CASSVAGAGKTQYF
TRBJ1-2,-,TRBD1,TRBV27,TGTGCCAGCAGTTTTCGGCGGGACAGTAACTATGGCTACACCTTC,CASSFRRDSNYGYTF
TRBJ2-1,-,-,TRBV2,TGTGCCAGAGATGAGGTCGGTGAGGGTGAGCAGTTCTTC,CARDEVGEGEQFF
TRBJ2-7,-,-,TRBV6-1,TGTGCCATCCACTGGGCCTCCGGTCGGTACTTC,CAIHWASGRYF
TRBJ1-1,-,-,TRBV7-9,TGTGCCAGCAGCTTATTCTCGGGGATGAACACTGAAGCTTTCTTT,CASSLFSGMNTEAFF
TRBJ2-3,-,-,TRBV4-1,TGCGCCAGCAGCCAGTACAGGGCCCCCACAGATACGCAGTATTTT,CASSQYRAPTDTQYF
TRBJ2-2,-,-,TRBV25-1,TGTGCCAGCAGTGATTACACCGGGGAGCTGTTTTTT,CASSDYTGELFF
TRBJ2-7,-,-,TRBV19,TGTGCCAGTAGTATAGATATCGGGAGTTCTTACGAGCAGTACTTC,CASSIDIGSSYEQYF
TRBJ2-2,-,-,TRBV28,TGTGCCAGCAGCTCAACCGGGGAGCTGTTTTTT,CASSSTGELFF
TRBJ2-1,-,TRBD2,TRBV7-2,TGTGCCAGCAGCCCTGGGCCTAGCGGGAGCGCGTATGAGCAGTTCTTC,CASSPGPSGSAYEQFF